The 13 T cell receptor beta chains given below trace back to one sample, sequenced in a study of blood T cell repertoires in COVID-19. Assay: immunoSEQ multiplex PCR; the TCRdb copy retains only in-frame clones and omits some. The sample consists of 200,000 to 250,000 clones, roughly 84% of them appearing once. Sequenced sample: peripheral blood. Receptor source: a woman aged 80 or older with active or convalescent COVID-19.

The chain couples TRBV2 to TRBJ2-5; 9 bases are a match to TRBD1. CDR3 length: 16 residues. Trimming cost V 6 bases and J 5 bases; bases outside gene matches: 13. Germline V gene lookup returns CDR1 SNHLY and CDR2 FYNNEI. CDR3 nucleotide sequence: TGTGCCAGCAGCGGATGGACCGGACAGGGGAGGGAGACCCAGTACTTC. It yields the protein CASSGWTGQGRETQYF.

The CDR3 loop reads CASSHVYDRISYEQYF. CDR3 DNA sequence: TGCGCCAGCAGCCATGTTTACGACAGGATCTCCTACGAGCAGTACTTC. The V gene is TRBV4-3, the J gene TRBJ2-7; D may be TRBD1 (6 bases). CDR3 length equals 16 residues. V was shortened by 3 bases and J by 0 bases, with 15 bases between the two germline ends. The V gene's germline CDR1 is LGHNA and CDR2 YSLEER.

The CDR3 DNA sequence: TGTGCCAGCAGCTTAGCGCCCAGCGGGGGCACAGATACGCAGTATTTT. Translated: CASSLAPSGGTDTQYF. The rearrangement joins TRBV7-9 to TRBJ2-3; 7 nucleotides align to TRBD2. Germline CDR1 SEHNR, CDR2 FQNEAQ (reference sequence). This CDR3 is built from 16 residues. J lost 1 base, V lost 0 bases, and 4 bases had no gene match. Full variable domain (outside the CDR3, taken from reference TRBV7-9 and TRBJ2-3): DTGVSQNPRHKITKRGQNVTFRCDPISEHNRLYWYRQTLGQGPEFLTYFQNEAQLEKSRLLSDRFSAERPKGSFSTLEIQRTEQGDSAMYLCASSLAPSGGTDTQYFGPGTRLTVL.

The rearrangement joins TRBV14 to TRBJ2-5, with D tentatively TRBD2 (6 bases). The CDR3 spans 13 residues. The germline CDR1 and CDR2 sequences are SGHDN and FVKESK. V was clipped by 4 bases and J by 1 base, with 7 bases between them. The CDR3 sequence is CASSRGLQETQYF. The CDR3 nucleotides are TGTGCCAGCAGCCGGGGACTCCAAGAGACCCAGTACTTC.

This clone was counted between two and nine times. The chain carries TRBV5-1 and TRBJ2-7; the D gene is possibly TRBD1 (5 bases). V lost 0 bases and J lost 2, with 9 bases in between. The CDR3 consists of 14 residues. Germline loops: CDR1 SGHRS, CDR2 YFSETQ. As DNA, the CDR3 is TGCGCCAGCAGCTTGGTCTTAGGGGCCTACGAGCAGTACTTC. This encodes CASSLVLGAYEQYF.

The chain is built from TRBV18 and TRBJ2-2, with D possibly being TRBD1 (6 bases). Germline assignment: CDR1 KGHSH and CDR2 LQKENI. V lost 4 bases, J lost 0 bases, and 12 bases lay in between. This CDR3 contains 16 residues. The CDR3 loop reads CASSRNRAPNTGELFF. CDR3 sequence (DNA): TGTGCCAGCTCACGGAACAGGGCCCCGAACACCGGGGAGCTGTTTTTT.

This chain links TRBV11-3 with TRBJ1-2; unclear D gene. The CDR3 totals 15 residues. CDR1 and CDR2 (germline): SGHNT, YENEEA. V was shortened by 5 bases and J by 2 bases, with 15 bases between the two germline ends. The CDR3 region is CASSSRLAGNYGYTF. CDR3 DNA: TGTGCCAGCAGCAGTAGGCTGGCGGGGAACTATGGCTACACCTTC.

The table lists this clone with a count of one. Here the CDR3 DNA reads TGTGCCAGTAGTAGTCGAGCTGCGGGGAACACTGAAGCTTTCTTT. This gives the protein CASSSRAAGNTEAFF. The rearrangement uses TRBV19 and TRBJ1-1; no firm D call. V was pared by 4 bases and J by 1 base, with 13 bases between. Germline-derived CDR1 and CDR2 are LNHDA and SQIVND (reference sequence). This CDR3 spans 15 amino acids.

The chain has TRBV24-1 and TRBJ2-5; 7 bases align to TRBD1. The length of the CDR3 is 14 residues. The V gene end was trimmed by 4 bases and the J gene end by 7 bases; junction bases not matched to a gene: 8. The germline CDR1 and CDR2 sequences are KGHDR and SFDVKD. The CDR3 loop is CATSETGTVATQYF. In DNA form, the CDR3 reads TGTGCCACCAGTGAGACCGGGACAGTCGCGACCCAGTACTTC.

This sequence joins TRBV5-1 and TRBJ2-5, with TRBD2 as a possible D gene (6 bases). The germline V and J ends were trimmed by 0 bases and 5 bases, with 20 bases remaining between them. The germline V gene encodes CDR1 SGHRS and CDR2 YFSETQ. The CDR3 consists of 17 residues. DNA for the CDR3: TGCGCCAGCAGCTTGGAAGGGAGGAGAGGTTTTAAGGAGACCCAGTACTTC. It codes for CASSLEGRRGFKETQYF.

V is TRBV28 and J is TRBJ1-1, with TRBD1 matching over 11 bases. With 4 bases clipped from V and 1 base from J, the junction kept 8 bases outside the gene matches. Germline V lookup: CDR1 MDHEN, CDR2 SYDVKM. CDR3 length: 17 residues. The chain's CDR3 is CASSYYRDRGTNTEAFF. DNA for the CDR3: TGTGCCAGCAGTTATTACCGGGACAGGGGGACGAACACTGAAGCTTTCTTT.

This clone was seen a handful of times. J is TRBJ2-7 and V is TRBV27; D not resolved. Germline CDR1 MNHEY, CDR2 SMNVEV (reference sequence). Trimming took off 1 base at V and 3 bases at J, with 13 bases between the two ends. The CDR3 has 15 amino acids. The CDR3 spells CASSLFGGQNYEQYF. The CDR3 coding sequence is TGTGCCAGCAGTTTATTCGGCGGTCAAAACTACGAGCAGTACTTC.

This clone has just a few counts. The chain links TRBV18 to TRBJ1-2; a weak D match, TRBD1 (5 bases). The germline gives CDR1 KGHSH, CDR2 LQKENI. CDR3 length: 15 residues. Deletions cut 1 base from V and 2 bases from J, with 11 bases between. The CDR3 is CASSPQGQGNYGYTF. The DNA for the CDR3 is TGTGCCAGCTCACCACAGGGGCAGGGAAACTATGGCTACACCTTC.